The rows below give T cell receptor beta chains drawn from one sample of a study of blood T cell repertoires in COVID-19. Method: immunoSEQ multiplex PCR; TCRdb's copy keeps in-frame clones and lacks some. The data show about 99,000 clones, about four fifths seen once. The sample consisted of peripheral blood. These receptor sequences come from a woman older than 75 with active or convalescent COVID-19. Both conserved end residues are part of each CDR3. D genes are given only for firm matches. Size is omitted from some rows. Given values are once, few, many or a class for expanded clones.

clone_size d_call j_call v_call cdr3_nt cdr3_aa
once TRBD2 TRBJ2-5 TRBV29-1 TGCAGCGTGGAAGGTGGTCGCGGGAGTTTCGGGACCCAGTACTTC CSVEGGRGSFGTQYF
- TRBD2 TRBJ2-1 TRBV7-3 TGTGCCAGCAGCATTAGCGGGGGCGTATACAATGAGCAGTTCTTC CASSISGGVYNEQFF
- TRBD1 TRBJ2-7 TRBV5-1 TGCGCCAGCAGCCGACAGGGTACGTGGGAGCAGTACTTC CASSRQGTWEQYF
- TRBD1 TRBJ1-1 TRBV6-2/TRBV6-3 TGTGCCAGCAGTACGGGACAGGGTGTCCCTGAAGCTTTCTTT CASSTGQGVPEAFF
- - TRBJ2-7 TRBV27 TGTGCCAGCAGTACCTCAGAATCCCCTCTCTACGAGCAGTACTTC CASSTSESPLYEQYF
- TRBD1 TRBJ1-5 TRBV2 TGTGCCAGCGGGGACAGGGTGAATCAGCCCCAGCATTTT CASGDRVNQPQHF
- TRBD2 TRBJ2-1 TRBV29-1 TGCAGCGTTCATGGGACTAGCGGGTCTTACAATGAGCAGTTCTTC CSVHGTSGSYNEQFF
- TRBD1 TRBJ1-1 TRBV6-1 TGTGCCAGCAGTGAGGGACAGGGAGTCCGGGGGACTGAAGCTTTCTTT CASSEGQGVRGTEAFF
many - TRBJ1-2 TRBV29-1 TGCAGCGTTAACAGGGTCGGCGATGGCTACACCTTC CSVNRVGDGYTF
- TRBD1 TRBJ1-1 TRBV20-1 TGCAGTGCTAAGACAGGGGTTGAAGCTTTCTTT CSAKTGVEAFF
- TRBD2 TRBJ2-7 TRBV6-2/TRBV6-3 TGTGCCAGCAGCCCTACAGGGCTAGCGGGAGTAGGCGAGCAGTACTTC CASSPTGLAGVGEQYF
once TRBD2 TRBJ2-7 TRBV5-1 TGTGCCAGCAGCTGGGGACTAGCGGGAACCTACTCCTACGAGCAGTACTTC CASSWGLAGTYSYEQYF
- - TRBJ1-3 TRBV5-6 TGTGCCAGCAGCTTGGGCCAGGGGTTAAACACCATATATTTT CASSLGQGLNTIYF
few TRBD2 TRBJ2-1 TRBV5-5 TGTGCCAGCAGCCCCCGTCCCAGTCGCGCGGGAGGTAGCAATGAGCAGTTCTTC CASSPRPSRAGGSNEQFF
- TRBD2 TRBJ2-5 TRBV7-2 TGTGCCAGCAGCTTAGGCGGGGGGGGAAAGACCCAGTACTTC CASSLGGGGKTQYF
- TRBD1 TRBJ1-1 TRBV19 TGTGCCAGTAGTTCTGGACAGGGAAATACTGAAGCTTTCTTT CASSSGQGNTEAFF
- - TRBJ2-5 TRBV10-1 TGCGCCAGCAGTGAACGACAGGAATGGGAGACCCAGTACTTC CASSERQEWETQYF
- - TRBJ2-7 TRBV7-2 TGTGCCAGCAGCTTAGCGGGAGCTGCGCTCTCCTACGAGCAGTACTTC CASSLAGAALSYEQYF
- - TRBJ2-5 TRBV9 TGTGCCAGCAGCGTAGGGAGGGGGCAGGAGACCCAGTACTTC CASSVGRGQETQYF
once TRBD2 TRBJ2-1 TRBV2 TGTGCCAGCAGCGGAGCCGGGACTAGGGGTAACGATGAGCAGTTCTTC CASSGAGTRGNDEQFF
once TRBD1 TRBJ1-2 TRBV24-1 TGTGCCACCAGTCCAGGGGGGCGCGACTATGGCTACACCTTC CATSPGGRDYGYTF
- TRBD1 TRBJ2-3 TRBV6-5 TGTGCCAGCAGCCACCGACAGGGCCAGGATACGCAGTATTTT CASSHRQGQDTQYF
- - TRBJ2-1 TRBV19 TGTGCCAGTAGTATAGGCCCTCGGGGGAGCTCCTACAATGAGCAGTTCTTC CASSIGPRGSSYNEQFF
- TRBD2 TRBJ2-7 TRBV6-6 TGTGCCAGCAGAAGCGGGGGCTACGAGCAGTACTTC CASRSGGYEQYF
- TRBD1 TRBJ2-2 TRBV7-6 TGTGCCAGCAGCTTAGCGTGGCTACAGGGGGCGCGAACCGGGGAGCTGTTTTTT CASSLAWLQGARTGELFF
- TRBD1 TRBJ1-4 TRBV2 TGTGCCAGCAGTGAAGGCGGACAGGGTTTTGAAAAACTGTTTTTT CASSEGGQGFEKLFF